This T cell receptor (beta chain) was retrieved from a study of shared clonotypes between healthy human individuals (TCRdb year 2020). For the wider study: Three men and two women, aged 18 to 49 years, made up the cohort. Libraries were prepared and TCR repertoires were sequenced by different laboratories using diverse techniques, in order to increase sequencing depth and limit assay-specific biases. Per donor, leukapheresis produced somewhere between about 0.9 and 9.5 billion PBMCs. The study deeply sequenced blood TCR repertoires of 5 or 6 healthy adults to estimate repertoire size and the extent of clonotype sharing between individuals. For each donor, CD4 naive and CD4 memory were each run on three plates, CD8 naive on two plates, and CD8 memory on one plate. What the work shows at the level of the full study, not this receptor alone: Sampling was restricted to blood, and TCR repertoires in tissue are likely to differ from TCR repertoires in blood. Roughly 5.2% of naive CD4, around 4% of naive CD8, 2.3% of memory CD4, and 0.4% of memory CD8 clonotypes were shared across a few donors. Rarefaction of sorted-subset datasets indicated incomplete sequencing despite the large sequencing depth. Because the study included a small number of donors, the genetic and exposure-history diversity represented was limited. Pairwise subsampling led to the expectation that sequencing depth would affect the degree of clonotype sharing among donors. Compared with non-shared clonotypes, the clonotypes found in all four sorted-subset donors had higher generation probabilities. Naive subsets generally had larger estimated clonotype richness than memory subsets.

Trimming leaves V shorter by 5 bases and J shorter by 4 bases, with the junction holding 4 bases beyond the gene matches. The germline V gene yields SGHTA for CDR1 and FQGNSA for CDR2. The CDR3 sequence holds 15 residues, the cysteine and phenylalanine included. The only DNA kept is the CDR3, 45 bases in frame from the first base. Using the deep immunoSEQ assay, multiplex PCR amplified TCR CDR3 regions from genomic DNA. For each cell subset, the extracted genomic DNA was distributed evenly across all wells of several immunoSEQ 96-well plates, and each plate served as one replicate. For sorted subsets, each replicate PCR was loaded with 150 to 250 ng genomic DNA, equivalent to 25,000 to 35,000 T cell genomes. Purified libraries were quantified with a Qubit 3.0 fluorometer, sized on a Bioanalyzer 2100, and re-quantified with the KAPA Library Quantification kit. Each immunoSEQ 96-well plate was sequenced on its own single-read 150-cycle Illumina NextSeq 550 flow cell. Per the original workflow: The immunoSEQ output contained only junctional sequences without quality scores, so filtering could not match that applied to full-length reads. To assign V/J genes and CDR3, sequences were annotated using PyIR, a Python wrapper for IgBLAST v1.9, with IMGT germline references. Reads were removed for weak V/J assignments (E-value above 1e-6), missing CDR3, stop codons, out-of-frame junctions, or ambiguous translated residues. V3J clonotypes were defined by identical inferred V gene, J gene, and CDR3 amino acid sequence. To compute the percentage overlap between repertoires, the number of shared unique clonotypes was divided by the size of the smaller repertoire. Three approaches were used to assess repertoire richness: RTK rarefaction, the Chao1 estimator, and Recon v2.1 estimates of unobserved clonotypes. Generation probabilities for all TCRbeta clonotypes obtained by the gDNA method from a few donors were computed using OLGA. The table comes from immuneACCESS by way of TCRdb, which keeps in-frame sequences with V and J called. Part of the clones is missing from these tables; in studies checked, under half for an unresolved V gene and the rest for unknown reasons. D and trimming come from the DNA, and the V and J calls and clone size come from that table. In this sample the table shows around 300,000 clones, roughly 91% of which occur a single time. Of the sample, roughly 17% is held by the ten largest clones.

About this clone: Its antigen is not yet known. No clone much larger than this one lies a single base away; base qualities are absent.

Healthy HIV-negative adults with no recently reported acute infections or vaccinations were included as donors. Only Caucasian adults living in Nashville, Tennessee, USA were represented among the donors. CD8 memory samples combined magnetically selected CD45RO+ cells with CCR7-negative CD45RA+ effector memory (TemRA) cells. After blood collection by leukapheresis, PBMCs were isolated using Ficoll-Histopaque density gradient centrifugation and then cryopreserved in the vapor phase of liquid nitrogen. Analytical flow cytometry was used to check the purity and quantity of every magnetically sorted T cell population. Genomic DNA was isolated from every sorted fraction and measured by UV absorbance on a Nanodrop 2000c.

The TCR sequence derives from a man younger than 35 in good health. Recombination joined TRBV7-2 with TRBJ1-6; 8 bases in the junction line up with TRBD1. Sequencing was carried out using memory CD8+ T cells sorted from blood. Per the publication, the cell subset or site label means: CD45RO+ cells pooled with CCR7-negative TemRA cells. The CDR3 reads CASSPRQGYNSPLHF. The DNA sequence is given as TGTGCCAGCAGCCCACGACAGGGGTATAATTCACCCCTCCACTTT.